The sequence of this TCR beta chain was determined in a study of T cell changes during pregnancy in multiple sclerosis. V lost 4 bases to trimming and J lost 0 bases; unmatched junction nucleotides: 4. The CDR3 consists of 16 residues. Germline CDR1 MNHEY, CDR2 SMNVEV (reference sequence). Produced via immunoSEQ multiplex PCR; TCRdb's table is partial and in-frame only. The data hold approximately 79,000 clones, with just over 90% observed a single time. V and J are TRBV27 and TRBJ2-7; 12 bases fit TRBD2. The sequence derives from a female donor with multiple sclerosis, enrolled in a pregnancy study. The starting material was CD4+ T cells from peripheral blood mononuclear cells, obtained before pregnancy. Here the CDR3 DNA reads TGTGCCAGCAGTTACTCTAGCGGGAGGGCCTCCTACGAGCAGTACTTC. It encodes CASSYSSGRASYEQYF.